Below, one T cell receptor (beta chain) is given with its context. Its antigen is unknown. Base qualities are not at hand, and no much larger clone is one base apart. This entry is derived from a study of blood T cell repertoires in COVID-19 (dated by TCRdb to the early 2020s). Regarding the study in general: Samples covering the acute and convalescent phases of COVID-19 were provided by collaborators in the United States, Italy and Spain. Nearly every sample came with metadata listing a de-identified subject ID, COVID-19 status, age in years and sex. Deeply sampled blood TCRbeta repertoires from subjects exposed to, actively infected with, or recovered from COVID-19 were included in the dataset. The repertoires were made available in a free public database intended to serve as a resource for research on the immune response to SARS-CoV-2. The samples were drawn from the first 160 participants of the ongoing ImmuneRACE study and from 950 to 1,500 subjects provided by 6 global collaborators. HLA class I and class II types, where available, came from metadata supplied by the sample provider rather than from assay-based typing. The material from the prospective study consisted of cDNA or gDNA derived from T cells, B-cell-depleted T cells, or PBMCs.

V is clipped by 6 bases and J by 1 base, and the sequence between their germline boundaries is 6 bases long. The CDR3 runs 11 residues from the cysteine to the phenylalanine. Solely the CDR3 DNA is kept, with 33 bases framed from the first base. Sequences DFQATT (CDR1) and SNEGSKA (CDR2) are obtained from the germline V gene (reference sequence). The collaborating institutions used their own protocols to collect whole blood in K2EDTA tubes. For TCRbeta analysis, collaborators shipped samples in one of three forms: frozen whole blood, isolated PBMCs, or DNA extracted from either of those sample types. The paper as a whole reports these results and caveats: Clinical and demographic metadata were provided uncurated, with the amount varying by source and participant.

TCRbeta CDR3 regions were amplified from genomic DNA using the immunoSEQ Assay, a bias-controlled multiplex PCR. Turning to the authors' computational methods: Nucleated cell counts per sample were estimated from amplification of reference gene primers within the assay. To quantify the absolute abundance of each unique TCRbeta CDR3 rearrangement, sequence reads were collapsed and filtered. Productive Simpson clonality was computed per sample as the square root of Simpson's diversity index over productive rearrangements. TCRdb holds this immuneACCESS table with in-frame rearrangements only. Some clones are missing; in checked studies, unresolved V genes explain under half, and the rest has no known cause. The DNA was the basis for D and trimming; V, J and clone size are from that table. The sample table holds about 270,000 clones, of which 70% to 90% were seen once. The top ten hold 8% to 13% of the sample.

Sequencing used peripheral blood. The TCR comes from a woman in her 70s with acute or convalescent COVID-19. This chain joins TRBV20-1 to TRBJ1-1; no D gene can be assigned with confidence. The DNA sequence follows: TGCAGTGCCCCCCAGAACACTGAAGCTTTCTTT. This translates into CSAPQNTEAFF.